This T cell receptor beta chain was retrieved from a study of radiotherapy plus CTLA-4 blockade in lung cancer. Regarding the study as a whole: Peripheral blood showed expansion of tumor-derived TCR clones after radiotherapy and ipilimumab.

On this clone: Antigen unknown.

Sequencing was performed with immunoSEQ multiplex PCR; in TCRdb, only in-frame clones are kept and a portion is missing. The data show about 60,000 clones, about 72% seen once. The germline gives CDR1 KGHSH, CDR2 LQKENI. The CDR3 is 16 amino acids. After removal of 3 bases from V and 5 bases from J, the junction contained 8 bases not matched to a gene. Focal radiation and CTLA-4 blockade (ipilimumab) were tested in chemo-refractory metastatic non-small-cell lung cancer patients. This chain joins TRBV18 and TRBJ2-7; 12 bases fit TRBD1. Here the sequenced sample was peripheral blood, taken from a patient treated with radiotherapy plus ipilimumab. This clonotype originated in a human donor with non-small cell lung cancer whose response to radiotherapy plus ipilimumab could not be evaluated. In DNA form, the CDR3 reads TGTGCCAGCTCACCGTATTTGGGACAGGGGGCCGACGAGCAGTACTTC. Protein product: CASSPYLGQGADEQYF.